This T cell receptor (beta chain) was obtained from a study of shared clonotypes between healthy human individuals. Study conclusions and caveats: Unshared clonotypes carried lower generation probabilities than those common to all four donors.

The genomic DNA of each subset was split evenly across several immunoSEQ plates. TCRdb's copy holds only in-frame clones and misses some; the assay was immunoSEQ multiplex PCR. Among some 900,000 clones listed, more than 75% were seen once. All of the donors resided in Nashville, Tennessee, and each was a Caucasian adult. Regarding this clone: The antigen remains unidentified.

CDR3 length equals 16 residues. The germline V gene has CDR1 PRHDT and CDR2 FYEKMQ (reference sequence). Trimming removed 5 bases from V and 3 bases from J; junction bases left unmatched: 5. The chain couples TRBV13 to TRBJ1-4; 11 nucleotides agree with TRBD1. Sequencing was performed on memory CD4+ T cells sorted from blood. The subset is: CD45RA-negative fraction. This TCR derives from a young man in good health. The CDR3 DNA follows: TGTGCCAGCAGCGCGGACAGGGGGCGATCTAATGAAAAACTGTTTTTT. As protein: CASSADRGRSNEKLFF.